The subject of this entry is one T cell receptor beta chain. The sample comes from a study of blood T cells in healthy people across ages. Roughly 9.8 milliliters of peripheral blood were drawn from each donor. Per sample, a minimum of 6.5 million PBMCs were isolated. A second PCR, run for about 7 to 11 cycles, used a sample-barcoded 5' primer plus a J-beta primer mix. The yield of each sample was at least 3 million CDR3-containing paired-end reads. MiXCR, applied by TCRdb to the 5' RACE reads, yields one record per CDR3 protein. Found here are some 550,000 distinct CDR3 sequences, under 55% of them singletons; the top ten hold just under 25%. CDR1 and CDR2 (germline): MDHEN, SYDVKM. V gave up 4 bases and J gave up 0 bases; unmatched junction bases: 4. The CDR3 spans 17 residues.

The sequence came from a man aged 80 or over in good health. The chain employs TRBV28 and TRBJ2-6, with TRBD1 matching 9 bases. Sequenced: blood. CDR3 nucleotide sequence: TGTGCCAGCAGTTCCGCGGGACAGGGCTCTGGGGCCAACGTCCTGACTTTC. Its translation is CASSSAGQGSGANVLTF.